The text below deals with one T cell receptor beta chain. Its antigen is still unknown. One end of the junction varies from germline; a read error may be responsible. The repertoire was sequenced with immunoSEQ multiplex PCR; TCRdb's copy has only in-frame clones and lacks some. The repertoire holds 62,000 or so clones, with approximately 84% as singletons. These data belong to a study of OX40 agonist ivuxolimab in advanced cancers. Regarding the study as a whole: Low normalized clonal expansion also occurred in some nonresponding patients.

The sample in question was CD4+ or CD8+ T cells sorted from blood, obtained in a trial of the OX40 agonist ivuxolimab. The receptor's source is an adult with an advanced solid tumor such as melanoma, head and neck, liver or kidney cancer.

CDR3 nucleotides: TGTGCCCGCAGCCCCTCCGGAAACACCATATATTTT. Amino acid sequence: CARSPSGNTIYF. The genes are TRBV7-9 and TRBJ1-3; D remains unclear. The V gene's germline CDR1 is SEHNR and CDR2 FQNEAQ (reference sequence). The CDR3 extends over 12 amino acids.